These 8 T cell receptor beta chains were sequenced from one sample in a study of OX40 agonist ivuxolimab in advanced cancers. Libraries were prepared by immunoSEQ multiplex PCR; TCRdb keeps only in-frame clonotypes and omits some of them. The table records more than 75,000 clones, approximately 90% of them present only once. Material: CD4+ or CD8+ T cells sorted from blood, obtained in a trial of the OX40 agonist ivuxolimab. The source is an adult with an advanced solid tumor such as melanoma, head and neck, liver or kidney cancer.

CDR3 in DNA: TGTGCCAGCAGTGACTCGGGGCGGGGGGGCCCTCGTAATGAGCAGTTCTTC. This translates into CASSDSGRGGPRNEQFF. V is TRBV6-4 and J is TRBJ2-1; TRBD2 agrees at 9 bases. The CDR3 length is 17 residues. V trimming: 0 bases; J trimming: 7 bases; junction bases outside the gene matches: 10. Germline assignment: CDR1 MRHNA and CDR2 SNTAGT.

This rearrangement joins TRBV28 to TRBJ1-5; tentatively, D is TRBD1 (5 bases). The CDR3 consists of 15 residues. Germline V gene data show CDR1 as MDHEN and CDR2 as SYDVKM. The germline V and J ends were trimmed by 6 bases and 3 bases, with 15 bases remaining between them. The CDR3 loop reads CASSPGRGDNQPQHF. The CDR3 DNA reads TGTGCCAGCAGCCCCGGCAGAGGGGACAATCAGCCCCAGCATTTT. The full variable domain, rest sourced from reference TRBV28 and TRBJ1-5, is DVKVTQSSRYLVKRTGEKVFLECVQDMDHENMFWYRQDPGLGLRLIYFSYDVKMKEKGDIPEGYSVSREKKERFSLILESASTNQTSMYLCASSPGRGDNQPQHFGDGTRLSIL.

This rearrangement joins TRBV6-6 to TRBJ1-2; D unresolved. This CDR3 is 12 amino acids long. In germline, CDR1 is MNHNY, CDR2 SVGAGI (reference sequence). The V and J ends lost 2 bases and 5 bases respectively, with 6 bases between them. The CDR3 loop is CASSYGGYGYTF. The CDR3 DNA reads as TGTGCCAGCAGTTACGGCGGTTATGGCTACACCTTC.

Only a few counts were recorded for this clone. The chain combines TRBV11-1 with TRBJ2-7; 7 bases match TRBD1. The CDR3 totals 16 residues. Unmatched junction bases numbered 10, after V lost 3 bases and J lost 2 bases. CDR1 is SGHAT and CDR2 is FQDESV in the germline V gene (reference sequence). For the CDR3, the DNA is TGTGCCAGCAGCTTGGCCGGGACAGTCTTAACCTACGAGCAGTACTTC. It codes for CASSLAGTVLTYEQYF.

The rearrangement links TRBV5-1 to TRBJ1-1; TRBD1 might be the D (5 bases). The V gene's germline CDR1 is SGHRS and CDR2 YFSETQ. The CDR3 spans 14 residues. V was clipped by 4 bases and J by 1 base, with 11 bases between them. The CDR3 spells CASSPDQGNTEAFF. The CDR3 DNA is TGCGCCAGCAGCCCGGATCAGGGGAACACTGAAGCTTTCTTT.

The CDR3: CASMTLYGYTF. CDR3 sequence (DNA): TGTGCCAGCATGACACTCTATGGCTACACCTTC. V and J are TRBV6-5 and TRBJ1-2; D ambiguous. Trimming took off 7 bases at V and 4 bases at J, with 7 bases between the two ends. This CDR3 region has 11 residues. CDR1 and CDR2 (germline): MNHEY, SVGAGI.

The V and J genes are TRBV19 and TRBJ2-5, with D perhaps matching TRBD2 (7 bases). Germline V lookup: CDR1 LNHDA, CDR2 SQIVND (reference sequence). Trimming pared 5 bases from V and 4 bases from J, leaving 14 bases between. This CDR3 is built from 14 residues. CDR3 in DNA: TGTGCCAGTAGTCGTCGGAGGGGGGGAGAGACCCAGTACTTC. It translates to CASSRRRGGETQYF. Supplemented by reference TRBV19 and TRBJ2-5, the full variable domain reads DGGITQSPKYLFRKEGQNVTLSCEQNLNHDAMYWYRQDPGQGLRLIYYSQIVNDFQKGDIAEGYSVSREKKESFPLTVTSAQKNPTAFYLCASSRRRGGETQYFGPGTRLLVL.

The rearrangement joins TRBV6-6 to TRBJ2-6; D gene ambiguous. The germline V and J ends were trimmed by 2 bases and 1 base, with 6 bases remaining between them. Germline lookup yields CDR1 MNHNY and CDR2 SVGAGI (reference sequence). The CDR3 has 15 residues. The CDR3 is CASSYERSGANVLTF. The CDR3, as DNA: TGTGCCAGCAGTTACGAGAGGTCTGGGGCCAACGTCCTGACTTTC.